This is a list of T cell receptor beta chains from one sample in a study of cytotoxic CD8 clonotypes in ibrutinib-treated CLL. Generated by immunoSEQ multiplex PCR, the TCRdb table keeps only in-frame clones and is missing some. Of around 160,000 clones listed, roughly 86% are singletons. The sequencing used PBMCs, collected after 12 months of ibrutinib treatment. These receptors were taken from a human donor with chronic lymphocytic leukemia. The CDR3 runs from the conserved cysteine through the conserved F or W. A D gene is named only where the DNA matches it firmly. The listing skips clone size in some rows; elsewhere it reads once, few, many or a size class.

TRBV27	TRBJ1-3	medium-sized	TRBD1	TGTGCCAGCAGTTTATGGGGACAGGGGGACGGAAACACCATATATTTT	CASSLWGQGDGNTIYF
TRBV2	TRBJ2-1	.	TRBD1	TGTGCCAGCATCCCCTTTTCGGGGACAGGGGGCAATGAGCAGTTCTTC	CASIPFSGTGGNEQFF
TRBV5-4	TRBJ2-2	.	TRBD1	TGTGCCAGCAGCCCGAAACTGGGGACAGCGAACACCGGGGAGCTGTTTTTT	CASSPKLGTANTGELFF
TRBV29-1	TRBJ2-1	once	TRBD1	TGCAGCGTTGATGGGACAGCCCTCAATGAGCAGTTCTTC	CSVDGTALNEQFF
TRBV6-6	TRBJ1-2	.	.	TGTGCCAGCGCCCGGGGGAGAGGTAACTATGGCTACACCTTC	CASARGRGNYGYTF
TRBV29-1	TRBJ1-1	many	TRBD1	TGCAGCGGAAGGGGACAGGGGAACACTGAAGCTTTCTTT	CSGRGQGNTEAFF
TRBV5-1	TRBJ2-3	.	TRBD1	TGCGCCAGTTCCGGGACAGGGGGCGTTGGCACAGATACGCAGTATTTT	CASSGTGGVGTDTQYF
TRBV6-5	TRBJ2-7	.	.	TGTGCCAGCAGTTACTCGGTCATGGGACACTACGAGCAGTACTTC	CASSYSVMGHYEQYF
TRBV18	TRBJ2-1	.	.	TGTGCCAGCTCACCACCGGAAGGGCCGAGGTCTGAGCAGTTCTTC	CASSPPEGPRSEQFF
TRBV6-1	TRBJ1-2	.	.	TGTGCCAGCAGTGAACGGGTCGTGGGCTACACCTTC	CASSERVVGYTF
TRBV7-8	TRBJ2-3	.	TRBD2	TGTGCCAGCAGCTATACCCGAGCGGGGGGGGTAGATACGCAGTATTTT	CASSYTRAGGVDTQYF
TRBV5-8	TRBJ1-4	few	.	TGTGCCAGCAGCTTCCCGGCGATTAATGAAAAACTGTTTTTT	CASSFPAINEKLFF
TRBV6-5	TRBJ1-1	once	.	TGTGCCAGCACCCGGAATGAGAACACTGAAGCTTTCTTT	CASTRNENTEAFF
TRBV28	TRBJ1-5	once	TRBD1	TGTGCCAGCAGTTTAATCCCTCGGACAGGGAGGCTTTATAGCAATCAGCCCCAGCATTTT	CASSLIPRTGRLYSNQPQHF
TRBV5-6	TRBJ2-7	.	TRBD2	TGTGCCAGCAGCCCGGGAGGCTACGAGCAGTACTTC	CASSPGGYEQYF
TRBV4-2	TRBJ1-1	.	.	TGTGCCAGCAGCCAAGATGAGGGGGTCGACACTGAAGCTTTCTTT	CASSQDEGVDTEAFF
TRBV7-6	TRBJ1-1	.	.	TGTGCCAGCAGCTTAAACTTGCGGGGGGGCAGGGTTGGCACTGAAGCTTTCTTT	CASSLNLRGGRVGTEAFF
TRBV7-2	TRBJ2-1	.	TRBD2	TGTGCCAGCAGCTTAACTAGCGCCTCTTTAGCGTACAATGAGCAGTTCTTC	CASSLTSASLAYNEQFF
TRBV5-6	TRBJ2-7	.	.	TGTGCCAGCAGCCTGTCAGAGTTAAACGAGCAGTACTTC	CASSLSELNEQYF
TRBV19	TRBJ2-7	.	TRBD2	TGTGCCAGTACTCGAACGGGGGGTACCTACGAGCAGTACTTC	CASTRTGGTYEQYF
TRBV11-2	TRBJ2-5	.	.	TGTGCCAGCAGCTTAGGACTAGACAAAGAGACCCAGTACTTC	CASSLGLDKETQYF
TRBV5-5	TRBJ2-5	.	.	TGTGCCAGCAGCTTGGACGGCAGTATGACCGTTCAAGAGACCCAGTACTTC	CASSLDGSMTVQETQYF
TRBV19	TRBJ1-5	.	TRBD1	TGTGCCAGTAGTAAACCCGGGACAGGGTCACAGTCCCAGCATTTT	CASSKPGTGSQSQHF
TRBV27	TRBJ2-1	.	TRBD2	TGTGCCACCCGACTAGCGGGAGGACCCGTTAATTACAATGAGCAGTTCTTC	CATRLAGGPVNYNEQFF
TRBV9	TRBJ2-7	.	TRBD1	TGTGCCAGCAGCGGGCCCGGGACAGGTGGCGACGAGCAGTACTTC	CASSGPGTGGDEQYF
TRBV2	TRBJ1-6	many	TRBD1	TGTGCCAGCAGGGGACAGGCGGGGTCACCCCTCCACTTT	CASRGQAGSPLHF
TRBV7-6	TRBJ2-3	.	TRBD2	TGTGCCAGCAGCCCCCGGGGGGGTGATACGCAGTATTTT	CASSPRGGDTQYF
TRBV15	TRBJ1-1	.	.	TGTGCCACCAGCAGAGATCCAAAGAGCGGCACTGAAGCTTTCTTT	CATSRDPKSGTEAFF
TRBV19	TRBJ2-1	.	.	TGTGCCAGTAGTCAGGGGAACAATGAGCAGTTCTTC	CASSQGNNEQFF
TRBV5-1	TRBJ2-3	.	TRBD2	TGCGCCAGCACCACTGGAGCGGGAGGGCCGGATACGCAGTATTTT	CASTTGAGGPDTQYF
TRBV18	TRBJ2-3	.	.	TGTGCCAGCTCACCAGGGGATCTCACAGATACGCAGTATTTT	CASSPGDLTDTQYF
TRBV28	TRBJ1-5	.	.	TGTGCCAGCAGTTTGGAGTCGGGGGGCAATCAGCCCCAGCATTTT	CASSLESGGNQPQHF
TRBV19	TRBJ2-1	.	.	TGTGCCAGTAGTATGCCAAGGGGCTCCTACAATGAGCAGTTCTTC	CASSMPRGSYNEQFF
TRBV7-9	TRBJ2-1	.	TRBD2	TGTGCCAGCAGCTCTGAGCGGGGGGGCCCCTACAATGAGCAGTTCTTC	CASSSERGGPYNEQFF
TRBV7-9	TRBJ1-5	.	.	TGTGCCAGCAGCTTAGCTGCAGGGAATGATCAGCCCCAGCATTTT	CASSLAAGNDQPQHF
TRBV7-6	TRBJ1-2	.	.	TGTGCCAGCAGTTCCACAGGAGGCGCGGACGCGGGTGGCTACACCTTC	CASSSTGGADAGGYTF
TRBV29-1	TRBJ1-3	.	TRBD1	TGCAGCCAAAATGGGACAGGGAATGTAACTGGAAACACCATATATTTT	CSQNGTGNVTGNTIYF
TRBV7-8	TRBJ2-3	.	TRBD2	TGTGCCAGCAGCTTAGTTGCTAGCGGAGATACGCAGTATTTT	CASSLVASGDTQYF
TRBV5-4	TRBJ2-2	.	.	TGTGCCAGCAGCTACCCCGGACAGGGAGGGACCGGGGAGCTGTTTTTT	CASSYPGQGGTGELFF
TRBV7-2	TRBJ2-3	.	TRBD2	TGTGCCAGCAGCCACCGGACTAGCGGGGGAGGAGATACGCAGTATTTT	CASSHRTSGGGDTQYF
TRBV5-1	TRBJ2-2	.	TRBD1	TGCGCCAGCAGCTTGAACAGGGGAAGGGTGTTTTTT	CASSLNRGRVFF
TRBV28	TRBJ1-4	.	TRBD1	TGTGCCAGCAGTACCACAGGGGCACTGTTTTTT	CASSTTGALFF
TRBV4-2	TRBJ1-2	.	.	TGTGCCAGCAGCCAAGACATGGCCCAGAACCCCTATGGCTACACCTTC	CASSQDMAQNPYGYTF
TRBV2	TRBJ2-7	.	TRBD1	TGTGCCAGCAGTGTTTACCCGACAGGGGGCTACGAGCAGTACTTC	CASSVYPTGGYEQYF
TRBV5-1	TRBJ2-2	once	.	TGCGCCAGCAGCTTTCAGACTGGAGGGACCGGGGAGCTGTTTTTT	CASSFQTGGTGELFF
TRBV5-1	TRBJ2-7	.	.	TGCGCCAGCAGCTTGGGGGGACCAAAAGGCAACGAGCAGTACTTC	CASSLGGPKGNEQYF
TRBV7-3	TRBJ2-2	few	.	TGTGCCAGCAGCACGGGACTGGCCTCCACCGGGGAGCTGTTTTTT	CASSTGLASTGELFF
TRBV7-3	TRBJ1-1	.	.	TGTGCCAGCAGCAACTCCCCCAGGGGATTCACTGAAGCTTTCTTT	CASSNSPRGFTEAFF
TRBV2	TRBJ2-7	few	TRBD1	TGTGCCAGAGGTCGGGACAGCAGCTACGAGCAGTACTTC	CARGRDSSYEQYF
TRBV9	TRBJ2-6	once	.	TGTGCCAGCAGCGTAGCTACTCCTGGGGCCAACGTCCTGACTTTC	CASSVATPGANVLTF
TRBV10-2	TRBJ2-7	once	TRBD2	TGCGCCAGCAGTGAGTCAGGAGCAAGCGGGAGGGCCAGAGAGCAGTACTTC	CASSESGASGRAREQYF
TRBV19	TRBJ2-3	once	.	TGTGCCAGTAGTATAGTTCCACTTCCAGGGACAGATACGCAGTATTTT	CASSIVPLPGTDTQYF
TRBV2	TRBJ1-4	few	TRBD1	TGTGCCAGCAGGACACAGGGGATGTTGGGAGAAAAACTGTTTTTT	CASRTQGMLGEKLFF
TRBV6-5	TRBJ2-7	.	.	TGTGCCACCGGCCGGGAGGGACAGGGTTACGAGCAGTACTTC	CATGREGQGYEQYF